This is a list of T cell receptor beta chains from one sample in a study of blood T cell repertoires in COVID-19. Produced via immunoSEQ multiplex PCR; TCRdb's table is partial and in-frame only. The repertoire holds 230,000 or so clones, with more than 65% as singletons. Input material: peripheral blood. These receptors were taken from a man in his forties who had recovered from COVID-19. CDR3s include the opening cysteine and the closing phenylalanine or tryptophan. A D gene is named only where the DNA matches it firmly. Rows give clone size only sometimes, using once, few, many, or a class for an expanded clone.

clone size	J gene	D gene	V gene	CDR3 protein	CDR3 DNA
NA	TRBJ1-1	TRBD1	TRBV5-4	CASSLEAGGAYTEAFF	TGTGCCAGCAGCTTGGAGGCAGGGGGCGCGTACACTGAAGCTTTCTTT
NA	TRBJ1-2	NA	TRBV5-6	CASSRDRTTNYGYTF	TGTGCCAGCAGCAGAGACCGGACAACTAACTATGGCTACACCTTC
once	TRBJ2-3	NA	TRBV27	CASSQWGYGTDTQYF	TGTGCCAGCAGCCAGTGGGGCTACGGCACAGATACGCAGTATTTT
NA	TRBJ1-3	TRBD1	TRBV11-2	CASSWTGGGNTIYF	TGTGCCAGCAGCTGGACAGGGGGAGGAAACACCATATATTTT
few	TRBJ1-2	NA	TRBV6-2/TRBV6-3	CASSLVGNYGYTF	TGTGCCAGCAGTTTGGTCGGGAACTATGGCTACACCTTC
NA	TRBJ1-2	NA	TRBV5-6	CASSLVTEPGYTF	TGTGCCAGCAGCTTGGTGACAGAACCCGGCTACACCTTC
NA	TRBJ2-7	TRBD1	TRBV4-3	CASSQAVGTGGYEQYF	TGCGCCAGCAGCCAAGCGGTCGGGACAGGGGGCTACGAGCAGTACTTC
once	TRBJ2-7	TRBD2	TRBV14	CASSQGTSGGEQYF	TGTGCCAGCAGCCAAGGGACTAGCGGCGGAGAGCAGTACTTC
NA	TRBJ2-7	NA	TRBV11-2	CASSLDLEEQYF	TGTGCCAGCAGCTTAGACCTGGAGGAGCAGTACTTC
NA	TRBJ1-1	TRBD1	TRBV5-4	CASSPGTGMITEAFF	TGTGCCAGCAGCCCGGGGACAGGGATGATCACTGAAGCTTTCTTT
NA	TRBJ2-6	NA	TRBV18	CASSPLGETGANVLTF	TGTGCCAGCTCACCACTAGGAGAAACTGGGGCCAACGTCCTGACTTTC
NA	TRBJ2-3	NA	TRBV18	CASSPNRQGVSYSTDTQYF	TGTGCCAGCTCACCGAATCGGCAGGGTGTATCCTATAGCACAGATACGCAGTATTTT
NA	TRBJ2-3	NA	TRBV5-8	CASSLKGRGSDTQYF	TGTGCCAGCAGCTTGAAGGGCAGGGGCTCAGATACGCAGTATTTT
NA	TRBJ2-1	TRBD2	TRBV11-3	CASSATSGAYNEQFF	TGTGCCAGCAGTGCGACTAGCGGGGCATACAATGAGCAGTTCTTC
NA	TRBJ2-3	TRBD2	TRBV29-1	CSVRTSGDTQYF	TGCAGCGTTAGGACTAGCGGAGATACGCAGTATTTT
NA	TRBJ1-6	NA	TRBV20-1	CSASQAGIYNSPLHF	TGCAGTGCTAGTCAGGCAGGGATTTATAATTCACCCCTCCACTTT
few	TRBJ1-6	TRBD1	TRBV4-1	CASSQDPTGTGYSPLHF	TGCGCCAGCAGCCAAGACCCAACCGGGACAGGGTATTCACCCCTCCACTTT
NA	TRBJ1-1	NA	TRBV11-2	CASSSDTNTEAFF	TGTGCCAGCAGCTCCGACACGAACACTGAAGCTTTCTTT
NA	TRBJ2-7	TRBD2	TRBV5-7	CASSLEREAYEQYF	TGTGCCAGCAGCTTGGAGCGGGAAGCCTACGAGCAGTACTTC
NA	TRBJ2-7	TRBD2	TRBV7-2	CASSLLGLAGGYEQYF	TGTGCCAGCAGCCTCCTTGGGCTAGCGGGAGGCTACGAGCAGTACTTC
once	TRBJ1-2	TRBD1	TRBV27	CASRTQGPLGGYTF	TGTGCCAGCAGGACACAGGGGCCCCTGGGGGGCTACACCTTC
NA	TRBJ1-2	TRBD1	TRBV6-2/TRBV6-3	CASSLAGDRYGYTF	TGTGCCAGCAGTTTGGCCGGGGACAGATATGGCTACACCTTC
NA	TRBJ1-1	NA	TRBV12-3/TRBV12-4	CASSSQRNTEAFF	TGTGCCAGCAGTTCACAACGGAACACTGAAGCTTTCTTT
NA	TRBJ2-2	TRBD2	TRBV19	CASSPLSGLAGGTTPGELFF	TGTGCCAGTAGCCCCCTAAGCGGACTAGCGGGTGGGACCACACCCGGGGAGCTGTTTTTT
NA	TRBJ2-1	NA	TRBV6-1	CASSYIGEQFF	TGTGCCAGCAGTTATATCGGTGAGCAGTTCTTC
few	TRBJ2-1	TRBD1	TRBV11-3	CASTLDRAYNEQFF	TGTGCCAGCACCTTGGACAGGGCCTACAATGAGCAGTTCTTC
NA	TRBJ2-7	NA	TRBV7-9	CASSLWAKLKAIYEQYF	TGTGCCAGCAGCTTATGGGCCAAGTTAAAGGCGATCTACGAGCAGTACTTC
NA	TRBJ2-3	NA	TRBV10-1	CASSESKGGTDTQYF	TGCGCCAGCAGTGAGTCGAAAGGGGGCACAGATACGCAGTATTTT
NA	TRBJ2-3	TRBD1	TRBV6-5	CASRPYRGADTQYF	TGTGCCAGCAGACCCTACAGGGGGGCAGATACGCAGTATTTT